This passage covers 26 T cell receptor beta chains from one sample sequenced in a study of CD8+CD57+ T cells in acquired aplastic anemia. CDR3 and TCR beta VDJ profiling relied on a genomic DNA template. TCRdb analysed the reads with MiXCR anew, one entry per CDR3 protein. The sample lists approximately 32,000 distinct CDR3 sequences, more than 65% occurring once. Sample: sorted CD4+, CD8+, or CD8+CD57+ T cells (not recorded which) from PBMCs. All receptors derive from a human donor in good health, serving as a control.

The chain couples TRBV15 to TRBJ2-5; D ambiguous. The ends were cut back, 0 bases at V and 7 bases at J, with 9 bases in the middle. Germline CDR1 LNHNV, CDR2 YYDKDF (reference sequence). The CDR3 has 13 residues. This chain's CDR3 is CATSRDSSRTQYF. CDR3 nucleotides: TGTGCCACCAGCAGAGATAGTTCGCGGACCCAGTACTTC.

CDR3 sequence (DNA): TGTGCCAGCAGTTCCGGGACTCGGAATGTGGAGCAGTTCTTC. Protein product: CASSSGTRNVEQFF. J is TRBJ2-1 and V is TRBV7-8; D may be TRBD2 (6 bases). Germline CDR1 and CDR2: SGHVS and FQNEAQ. The CDR3 is 14 residues long. The V end was cut by 6 bases, the J end by 10 bases, with 19 bases between.

This chain uses TRBV29-1 with TRBJ1-2; 7 positions agree with TRBD1. V lost 5 bases and J lost 5; bases outside the gene matches: 5. This CDR3 has 12 residues. Germline V gives CDR1 SQVTM, CDR2 ANQGSEA. The CDR3 nucleotides are TGCAGCGTTCCCGGCAGGGGGTATGGCTACACCTTC. Its protein is CSVPGRGYGYTF.

This clonotype was seen more than once but under ten times. This chain links TRBV19 with TRBJ1-2; D unclear. The CDR3 spans 14 residues. Trimming removed 7 bases from V and 2 bases from J, with 14 bases in between. The germline V gene has CDR1 LNHDA and CDR2 SQIVND (reference sequence). The CDR3 here is CASKVVSANYGYTF. The CDR3 coding sequence is TGTGCCAGTAAGGTCGTTAGCGCAAACTATGGCTACACCTTC.

Only a few counts were recorded for this clonotype. This rearrangement joins TRBV15 to TRBJ2-3, with 11 bases aligning to TRBD2. The V gene end was trimmed by 0 bases and the J gene end by 0 bases; junction bases not matched to a gene: 5. The germline gives CDR1 LNHNV, CDR2 YYDKDF (reference sequence). This CDR3 contains 18 residues. In DNA form, the CDR3 reads TGTGCCACCAGCAGAGATAGCGGGGGGGCTTCCAGCACAGATACGCAGTATTTT. Amino acid sequence: CATSRDSGGASSTDTQYF.

J is TRBJ2-7 and V is TRBV12-3 or TRBV12-4, with D possibly TRBD2 on 6 matching bases. The V end lost 5 bases, the J end lost 3 bases, and 17 bases lay between the germline ends. The CDR3 covers 15 residues. CDR3 sequence reads: CASSTTNSGLYEQYF. The DNA of the CDR3 is TGTGCCAGCAGTACCACAAATAGCGGTCTCTACGAGCAGTACTTC.

The chain recombines TRBV15 with TRBJ1-1; 7 bases line up with TRBD1. V was pared by 0 bases and J by 4 bases, with 5 bases of the junction left unmatched. CDR3 length equals 15 residues. The germline V gene has CDR1 LNHNV and CDR2 YYDKDF (reference sequence). Here the CDR3 DNA reads TGTGCCACCAGCAGAGAAGGGACAGTAGGCACTGAAGCTTTCTTT. Protein sequence: CATSREGTVGTEAFF.

The chain employs TRBV29-1 and TRBJ2-7, with TRBD1 identical over 9 bases. CDR1 SQVTM and CDR2 ANQGSEA come from the germline V gene. The CDR3 sequence is 13 residues long. The junction had 7 bases not matched to a gene; V was cut back by 4 bases and J by 6 bases. In DNA, the CDR3 is TGCAGCGTTGGGGGGACAGGGTTCTCCGAGCAGTACTTC. Translated, it gives CSVGGTGFSEQYF.

The rearrangement uses TRBV6-5 and TRBJ1-5; D unclear. Germline-derived CDR1 and CDR2 are MNHEY and SVGAGI. CDR3 length: 15 residues. V lost 2 bases and J 0 bases, leaving 8 bases between the germline ends. CDR3 residues: CASSYGVNSNQPQHF. CDR3 bases: TGTGCCAGCAGTTACGGGGTAAATAGCAATCAGCCCCAGCATTTT.

V and J are TRBV6-1 and TRBJ1-6; 7 bases align to TRBD1. J was trimmed by 3 bases and V by 6 bases; bases with no gene match: 8. The CDR3 spans 16 residues. Germline lookup yields CDR1 MNHNS and CDR2 SASEGT. The CDR3: CASSRQDRNYNSPLHF. CDR3 DNA sequence: TGTGCCAGCAGCCGCCAGGACAGGAACTATAATTCACCCCTCCACTTT.

This sequence joins TRBV6-2 or TRBV6-3 and TRBJ2-3; 11 bases agree with TRBD2. CDR3 length: 16 amino acids. The junction had 5 bases not matched to a gene; V was cut back by 1 base and J by 5 bases. Germline CDR1 MNHEY, CDR2 SVGEGT. For the CDR3, the DNA is TGTGCCAGCAGTTACTTGACTAGCGGGGTCATAGATACGCAGTATTTT. Protein sequence: CASSYLTSGVIDTQYF.

This chain links TRBV19 with TRBJ2-2; TRBD1 or TRBD2 may be the D gene (5 bases each). The germline CDR1 and CDR2 sequences are LNHDA and SQIVND (reference sequence). V was pared by 3 bases and J by 5 bases, with 10 bases between. This CDR3 has 14 amino acids. CDR3 protein: CASSMGVGTGELFF. The CDR3 DNA reads as TGTGCCAGTAGTATGGGGGTCGGGACCGGGGAGCTGTTTTTT.

V is TRBV25-1 and J is TRBJ1-1, with 8 bases lining up with TRBD1. J was trimmed by 3 bases and V by 6 bases; bases with no gene match: 6. The CDR3 spans 14 residues. The germline V gene has CDR1 MGHDK and CDR2 SYGVNS. The CDR3: CASSHGTGYTEAFF. The CDR3, as DNA: TGTGCCAGCAGCCACGGGACAGGATACACTGAAGCTTTCTTT.

V usage is TRBV7-9 and J usage is TRBJ2-7; D call uncertain. CDR3 length: 11 amino acids. V was cut by 2 bases and J by 6 bases, with 5 bases left in between. The germline gives CDR1 SEHNR, CDR2 FQNEAQ (reference sequence). This CDR3 reads CASSLHREQYV. As DNA, the CDR3 is TGTGCCAGCAGCTTACACCGCGAGCAGTACGTC.

The gene calls are TRBV19 and TRBJ2-3; D unresolved. Germline CDR1 reads LNHDA; CDR2 reads SQIVND (reference sequence). The CDR3 totals 14 residues. V was cut by 2 bases and J by 1 base, with 7 bases left in between. Written as DNA, the CDR3 is TGTGCCAGTAGTATATGGAGTGGCACAGATACGCAGTATTTT. This encodes CASSIWSGTDTQYF.

This clonotype was seen a handful of times. V and J are TRBV19 and TRBJ2-7; the match to TRBD1 covers 7 bases. The CDR3 extends over 14 amino acids. CDR1 and CDR2 (germline): LNHDA, SQIVND (reference sequence). The V gene end was trimmed by 5 bases and the J gene end by 2 bases; junction bases not matched to a gene: 6. The CDR3 protein is CASSATGTAYEQYF. CDR3 sequence (DNA): TGTGCCAGTAGTGCTACCGGGACAGCCTACGAGCAGTACTTC.

The V and J genes are TRBV15 and TRBJ1-5; TRBD1 aligns across 9 bases. V was pared by 1 base and J by 0 bases, with 10 bases of the junction left unmatched. From germline, CDR1 is LNHNV and CDR2 YYDKDF (reference sequence). The CDR3 runs to 19 residues. This CDR3 reads CATSRGTDRGRRSNQPQHF. In DNA form, the CDR3 reads TGTGCCACCAGCAGAGGTACGGACAGGGGAAGGCGTAGCAATCAGCCCCAGCATTTT.

The chain has TRBV19 and TRBJ1-5; 8 nucleotides agree with TRBD1. CDR1 and CDR2 from the germline V gene are LNHDA and SQIVND (reference sequence). CDR3 size: 12 residues. The J segment lost 7 bases and the V segment lost 10 bases, leaving 6 bases of the junction unmatched. CDR3 residues: CATSTGDQPQHF. The CDR3 bases are TGTGCCACCTCGACAGGGGACCAGCCCCAGCATTTT.

CDR3 bases: TGCAGCGAGGGGCTAGCGGGGGGGGACAATGAGCAGTTCTTC. Translating gives CSEGLAGGDNEQFF. The gene calls are TRBV20-1 and TRBJ2-1, with 12 bases matching TRBD2. Germline V CDR1 and CDR2: DFQATT, SNEGSKA (reference sequence). CDR3 length: 14 residues.

In the case of this clonotype: The junction departs from germline at one end; a sequencing error may be responsible. V gene TRBV7-8 combines with J gene TRBJ2-7, with D uncertain. Germline CDR1 and CDR2: SGHVS and FQNEAQ. This CDR3 has 13 residues. The CDR3 loop reads CASSLDPRYEQYF. CDR3 DNA: TGTGCCAGCAGTTTAGATCCGAGGTACGAGCAGTACTTC.

The chain employs TRBV10-3 and TRBJ1-1, with 12 bases aligning to TRBD1. The CDR3 loop spans 16 amino acids. The J segment lost 5 bases and the V segment lost 3 bases, leaving 7 bases of the junction unmatched. Germline V lookup: CDR1 ENHRY, CDR2 SYGVKD. The CDR3 sequence: CAISEGTGGRLTEAFF. CDR3 sequence (DNA): TGTGCCATCAGTGAAGGGACAGGGGGCAGGTTGACTGAAGCTTTCTTT.

The chain employs TRBV24-1 and TRBJ1-2; the D is unclear. V shed 4 bases and J shed 6 bases, with 17 bases lying between them. This CDR3 is built from 15 residues. Germline CDR1 reads KGHDR; CDR2 reads SFDVKD. The CDR3 loop reads CATSDPVHGDDGYTF. For the CDR3, the DNA is TGTGCCACCAGTGACCCCGTCCACGGTGATGATGGCTACACCTTC.

This clonotype was detected once. The chain employs TRBV4-2 and TRBJ1-1; 7 bases map to TRBD1. This CDR3 contains 17 residues. V shed 0 bases, J shed 3 bases, and the junction held 10 bases outside the gene matches. Per germline, CDR1 LGHNA and CDR2 YNFKEQ. The CDR3 bases are TGTGCCAGCAGCCAAGAGGGGATAGACAGGGCACACACTGAAGCTTTCTTT. Protein sequence: CASSQEGIDRAHTEAFF.

The rearrangement joins TRBV20-1 to TRBJ2-3; D is ambiguous. The germline CDR1 and CDR2 sequences are DFQATT and SNEGSKA (reference sequence). V lost 5 bases, J lost 5 bases, and 8 bases lay in between. CDR3 length: 11 amino acids. The DNA of the CDR3 is TGCAGTGCTGGGTGGGGAGATACGCAGTATTTT. Its translation: CSAGWGDTQYF.

The chain employs TRBV15 and TRBJ2-1; 7 bases align to TRBD1. The CDR3 sequence is 14 residues long. V shed 4 bases, J shed 3 bases, and the junction held 3 bases outside the gene matches. Germline V CDR1 and CDR2: LNHNV, YYDKDF (reference sequence). CDR3 bases: TGTGCCACCAGCACGAGGACAGGCTACAATGAGCAGTTCTTC. This gives the protein CATSTRTGYNEQFF.

This clonotype was seen a single time. The chain is built from TRBV15 and TRBJ1-6; D is possibly TRBD1 (6 bases). The V end lost 0 bases, the J end lost 11 bases, and 20 bases lay between the germline ends. Germline CDR1 is LNHNV and CDR2 is YYDKDF (reference sequence). This CDR3 spans 17 amino acids. The CDR3, as DNA: TGTGCCACCAGCAGAGATACAAGGGGGGTCAACAATCCACCCCTCCACTTT. Translating it yields CATSRDTRGVNNPPLHF. The whole variable domain, filled in from reference TRBV15 and TRBJ1-6, reads DAMVIQNPRYQVTQFGKPVTLSCSQTLNHNVMYWYQQKSSQAPKLLFHYYDKDFNNEADTPDNFQSRRPNTSFCFLDIRSPGLGDTAMYLCATSRDTRGVNNPPLHFGNGTRLTVT.